Below are 5 T cell receptor beta chains sequenced from a single sample in a study of T cell repertoires in cytomegalovirus infection. TCRdb reprocessed the reads with MiXCR, giving one entry per CDR3 protein. The table shows a few hundred thousand distinct CDR3 sequences, with roughly 13% occurring only once. Sequencing was performed on PBMCs. The receptors were sampled from a human donor in good health (CMV status not recorded). Some clones in this sample may be carry-over from other donors' samples.

This clonotype was detected ten times or more. This chain uses TRBV7-8 with TRBJ2-1; no firm D call. The CDR3 is 16 residues long. The germline V and J ends were trimmed by 0 bases and 0 bases, with 9 bases remaining between them. In germline, CDR1 is SGHVS, CDR2 FQNEAQ. This CDR3 reads CASSLARASSYNEQFF. The CDR3 coding sequence is TGTGCCAGCAGCTTAGCCCGCGCAAGCTCCTACAATGAGCAGTTCTTC.

This clonotype was seen at least ten times. J is TRBJ1-2 and V is TRBV12-3 or TRBV12-4; no clear D. Deletions cut 5 bases from V and 4 bases from J, with 14 bases between. The CDR3 is made up of 14 amino acids. CDR3 sequence (DNA): TGTGCCAGCAGTCCTACTTCTAACCCCTATGGCTACACCTTC. This sequence encodes CASSPTSNPYGYTF.

This clonotype has just a few counts. This chain uses TRBV29-1 with TRBJ1-2; D gene uncertain. This CDR3 has 10 residues. The germline V gene has CDR1 SQVTM and CDR2 ANQGSEA. Trimming cost V 0 bases and J 8 bases, with 4 bases left between them. CDR3 in DNA: TGCAGCGTTGAAGAGGGAGGCTACACCTTC. This sequence encodes CSVEEGGYTF.

This clonotype was observed at least ten times. This rearrangement joins TRBV7-2 to TRBJ2-3; D unresolved. The CDR3 covers 15 residues. CDR1 and CDR2 (germline): SGHTA, FQGNSA. The V end lost 3 bases, the J end lost 0 bases, and 10 bases lay between the germline ends. The CDR3 DNA sequence: TGTGCCAGCAGCTTCCTTAGCCCTAGCACAGATACGCAGTATTTT. Translating gives CASSFLSPSTDTQYF.

This chain connects TRBV6-2 or TRBV6-3 to TRBJ2-1, with 8 positions matching TRBD1. The trim removed 5 bases at V and 5 bases at J, leaving 11 bases unmatched. The CDR3 consists of 16 residues. Germline-derived CDR1 and CDR2 are MNHEY and SVGEGT. CDR3 sequence: CASSPSRGQGNNEQFF. The CDR3 DNA reads as TGTGCCAGCAGTCCTTCCCGTGGACAGGGCAACAATGAGCAGTTCTTC.